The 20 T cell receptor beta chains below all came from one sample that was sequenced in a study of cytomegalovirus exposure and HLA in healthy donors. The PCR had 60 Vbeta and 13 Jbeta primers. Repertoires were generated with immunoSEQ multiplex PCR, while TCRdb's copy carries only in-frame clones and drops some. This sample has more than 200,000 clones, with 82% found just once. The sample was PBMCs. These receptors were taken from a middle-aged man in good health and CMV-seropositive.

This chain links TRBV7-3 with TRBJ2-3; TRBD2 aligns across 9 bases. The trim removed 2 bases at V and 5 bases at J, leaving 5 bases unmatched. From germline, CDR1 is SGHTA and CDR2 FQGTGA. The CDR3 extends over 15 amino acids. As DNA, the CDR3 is TGTGCCAGCAGCTTATTTAGCGGGAGTGTAGATACGCAGTATTTT. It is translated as CASSLFSGSVDTQYF.

The CDR3: CASSLVVGGRLDYGYTF. CDR3 DNA: TGTGCCAGCAGCTTAGTAGTGGGTGGCAGACTCGATTATGGCTACACCTTC. The rearrangement uses TRBV7-9 and TRBJ1-2; D is unclear. The CDR3 is 17 residues long. The germline V gene has CDR1 SEHNR and CDR2 FQNEAQ (reference sequence). Deletions cut 1 base from V and 5 bases from J, with 20 bases between.

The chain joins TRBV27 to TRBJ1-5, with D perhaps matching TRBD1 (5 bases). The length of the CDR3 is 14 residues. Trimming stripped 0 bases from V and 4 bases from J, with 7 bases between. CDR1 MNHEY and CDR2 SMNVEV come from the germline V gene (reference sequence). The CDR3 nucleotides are TGTGCCAGCAGTTTATCGGGGCAGAATCAGCCCCAGCATTTT. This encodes CASSLSGQNQPQHF.

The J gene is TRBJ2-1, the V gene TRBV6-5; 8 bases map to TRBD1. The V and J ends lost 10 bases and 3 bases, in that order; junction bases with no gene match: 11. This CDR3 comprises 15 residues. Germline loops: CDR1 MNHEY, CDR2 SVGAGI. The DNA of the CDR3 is TGTGCCACCCGGATAAACAGGGGGGTCTACAATGAGCAGTTCTTC. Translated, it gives CATRINRGVYNEQFF.

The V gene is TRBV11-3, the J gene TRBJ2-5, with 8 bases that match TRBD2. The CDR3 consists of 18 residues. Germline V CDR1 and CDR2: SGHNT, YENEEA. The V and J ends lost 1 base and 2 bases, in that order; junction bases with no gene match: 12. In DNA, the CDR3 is TGTGCCAGCAGCTTAGGCGGGCTAGCGGGTTCCCCTCAAGAGACCCAGTACTTC. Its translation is CASSLGGLAGSPQETQYF. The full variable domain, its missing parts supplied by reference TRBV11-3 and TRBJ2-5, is EAGVVQSPRYKIIEKKQPVAFWCNPISGHNTLYWYLQNLGQGPELLIRYENEEAVDDSQLPKDRFSAERLKGVDSTLKIQPAELGDSAVYLCASSLGGLAGSPQETQYFGPGTRLLVL.

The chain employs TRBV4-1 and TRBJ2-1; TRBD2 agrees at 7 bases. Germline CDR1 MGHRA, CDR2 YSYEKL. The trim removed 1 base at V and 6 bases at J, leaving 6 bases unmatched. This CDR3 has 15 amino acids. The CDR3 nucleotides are TGCGCCAGCAGCCAAGCTGCGGGAGCCGGCAATGAGCAGTTCTTC. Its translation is CASSQAAGAGNEQFF.

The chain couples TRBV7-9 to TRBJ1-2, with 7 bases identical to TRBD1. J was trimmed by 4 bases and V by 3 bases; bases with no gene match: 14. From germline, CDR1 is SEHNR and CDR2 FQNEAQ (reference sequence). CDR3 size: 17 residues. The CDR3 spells CASSFRDSSTLPYGYTF. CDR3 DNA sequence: TGTGCCAGCAGCTTCCGGGACAGTTCAACCTTACCCTATGGCTACACCTTC. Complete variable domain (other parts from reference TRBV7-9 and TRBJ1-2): DTGVSQNPRHKITKRGQNVTFRCDPISEHNRLYWYRQTLGQGPEFLTYFQNEAQLEKSRLLSDRFSAERPKGSFSTLEIQRTEQGDSAMYLCASSFRDSSTLPYGYTFGSGTRLTVV.

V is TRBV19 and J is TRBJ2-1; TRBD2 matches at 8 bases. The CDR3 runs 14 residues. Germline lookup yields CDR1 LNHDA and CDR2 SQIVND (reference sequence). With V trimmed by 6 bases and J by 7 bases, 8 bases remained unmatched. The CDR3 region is CASRTSGSWNEQFF. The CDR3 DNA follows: TGTGCCAGTAGAACGAGCGGGAGTTGGAATGAGCAGTTCTTC.

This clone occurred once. The CDR3 DNA reads as TGTGCCAGCACCCTTACAGGGGCAGTCTACAATGAGCAGTTCTTC. It codes for CASTLTGAVYNEQFF. The chain joins TRBV28 to TRBJ2-1; TRBD1 aligns across 7 bases. J was trimmed by 3 bases and V by 7 bases; bases with no gene match: 9. Germline lookup yields CDR1 MDHEN and CDR2 SYDVKM. The CDR3 spans 15 residues.

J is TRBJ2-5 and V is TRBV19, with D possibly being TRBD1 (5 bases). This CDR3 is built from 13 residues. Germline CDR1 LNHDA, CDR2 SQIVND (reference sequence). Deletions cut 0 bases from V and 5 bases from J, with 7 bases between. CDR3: CASSIDHRETQYF. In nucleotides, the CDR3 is TGTGCCAGTAGTATAGATCACAGGGAGACCCAGTACTTC.

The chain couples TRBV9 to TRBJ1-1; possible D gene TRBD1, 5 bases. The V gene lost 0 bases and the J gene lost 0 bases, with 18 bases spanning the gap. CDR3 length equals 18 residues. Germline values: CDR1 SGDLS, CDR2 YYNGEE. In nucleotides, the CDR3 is TGTGCCAGCAGCGTAGGGGGGGGAGGGCGGCTGATGAACACTGAAGCTTTCTTT. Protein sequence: CASSVGGGGRLMNTEAFF. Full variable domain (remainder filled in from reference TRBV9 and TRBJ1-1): DSGVTQTPKHLITATGQRVTLRCSPRSGDLSVYWYQQSLDQGLQFLIQYYNGEERAKGNILERFSAQQFPDLHSELNLSSLELGDSALYFCASSVGGGGRLMNTEAFFGQGTRLTVV.

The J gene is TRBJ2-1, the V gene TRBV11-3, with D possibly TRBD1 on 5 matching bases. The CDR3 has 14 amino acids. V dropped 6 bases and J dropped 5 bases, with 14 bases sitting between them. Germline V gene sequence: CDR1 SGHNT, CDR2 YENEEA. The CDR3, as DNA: TGTGCCAGCAGGGCTGGACAATGGGACAATGAGCAGTTCTTC. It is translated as CASRAGQWDNEQFF.

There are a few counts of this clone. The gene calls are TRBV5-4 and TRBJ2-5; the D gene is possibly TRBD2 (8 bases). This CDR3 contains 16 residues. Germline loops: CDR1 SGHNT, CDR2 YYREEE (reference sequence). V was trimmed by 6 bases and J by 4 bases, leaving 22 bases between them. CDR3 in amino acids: CASTKGTAGAGETQYF. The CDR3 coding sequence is TGTGCCAGCACCAAGGGGACAGCGGGAGCGGGAGAGACCCAGTACTTC. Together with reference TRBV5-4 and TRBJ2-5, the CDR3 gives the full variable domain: ETGVTQSPTHLIKTRGQQVTLRCSSQSGHNTVSWYQQALGQGPQFIFQYYREEENGRGNFPPRFSGLQFPNYSSELNVNALELDDSALYLCASTKGTAGAGETQYFGPGTRLLVL.

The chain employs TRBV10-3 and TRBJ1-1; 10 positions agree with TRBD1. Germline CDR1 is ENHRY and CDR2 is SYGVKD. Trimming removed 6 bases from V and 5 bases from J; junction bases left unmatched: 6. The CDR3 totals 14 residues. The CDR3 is CAIRPDRGLTEAFF. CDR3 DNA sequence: TGTGCCATCAGACCGGACAGGGGGTTGACTGAAGCTTTCTTT.

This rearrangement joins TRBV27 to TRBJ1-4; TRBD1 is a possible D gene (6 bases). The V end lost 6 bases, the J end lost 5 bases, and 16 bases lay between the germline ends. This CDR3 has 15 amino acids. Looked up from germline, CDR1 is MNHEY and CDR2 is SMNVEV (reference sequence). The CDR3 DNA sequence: TGTGCCAGCAGGCGGAAGACAGGAGGAAATGAAAAACTGTTTTTT. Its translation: CASRRKTGGNEKLFF.

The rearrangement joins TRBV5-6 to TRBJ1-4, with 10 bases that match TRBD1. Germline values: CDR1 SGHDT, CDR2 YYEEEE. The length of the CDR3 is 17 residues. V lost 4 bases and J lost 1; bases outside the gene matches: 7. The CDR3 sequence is CASSRSGQGLTNEKLFF. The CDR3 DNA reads TGTGCCAGCAGCCGATCGGGACAGGGGTTAACTAATGAAAAACTGTTTTTT.

CDR3 DNA sequence: TGTGCCAGCAGGAGACCGGGACAGGGAAACACTGAAGCTTTCTTT. Translated, it gives CASRRPGQGNTEAFF. The rearrangement uses TRBV27 and TRBJ1-1, with 9 bases matching TRBD1. From germline, CDR1 is MNHEY and CDR2 SMNVEV (reference sequence). CDR3 length: 15 residues. The junction had 7 bases not matched to a gene; V was cut back by 6 bases and J by 2 bases.

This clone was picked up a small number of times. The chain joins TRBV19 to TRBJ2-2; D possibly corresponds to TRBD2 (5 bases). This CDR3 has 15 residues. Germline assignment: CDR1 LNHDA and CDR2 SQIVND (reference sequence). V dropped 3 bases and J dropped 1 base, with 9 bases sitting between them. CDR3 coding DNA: TGTGCCAGTAGTATTTCGGACTGGAACACCGGGGAGCTGTTTTTT. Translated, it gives CASSISDWNTGELFF.

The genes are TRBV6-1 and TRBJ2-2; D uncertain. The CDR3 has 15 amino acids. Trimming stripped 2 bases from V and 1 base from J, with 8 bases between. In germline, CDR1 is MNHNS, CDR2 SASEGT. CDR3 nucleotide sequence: TGTGCCAGCAGTGAACTAAGAGGGAACACCGGGGAGCTGTTTTTT. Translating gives CASSELRGNTGELFF.

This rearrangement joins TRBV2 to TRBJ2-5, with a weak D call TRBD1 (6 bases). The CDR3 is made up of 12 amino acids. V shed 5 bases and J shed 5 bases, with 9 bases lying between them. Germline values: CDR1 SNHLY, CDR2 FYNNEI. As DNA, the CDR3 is TGTGCCAGCAGTCGGCAGGGGGAGACCCAGTACTTC. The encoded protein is CASSRQGETQYF.